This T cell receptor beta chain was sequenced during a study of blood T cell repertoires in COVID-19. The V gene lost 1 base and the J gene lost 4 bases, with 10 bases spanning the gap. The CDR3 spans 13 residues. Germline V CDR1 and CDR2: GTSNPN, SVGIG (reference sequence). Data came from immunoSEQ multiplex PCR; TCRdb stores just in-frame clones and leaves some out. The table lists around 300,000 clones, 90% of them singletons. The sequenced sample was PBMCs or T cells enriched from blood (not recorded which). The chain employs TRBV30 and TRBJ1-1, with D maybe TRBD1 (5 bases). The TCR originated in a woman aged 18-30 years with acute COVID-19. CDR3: CAWSDQGATEAFF. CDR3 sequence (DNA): TGTGCCTGGAGTGACCAGGGTGCCACTGAAGCTTTCTTT.